This entry concerns a single TCR beta chain. Its antigen remains unknown. This CDR3 comprises 10 residues. Trimming left V 6 bases short and J 8 bases short, with 7 bases between. Germline CDR1 is DFQATT and CDR2 is SNEGSKA (reference sequence). The sample originates from a study of siplizumab effects on memory and regulatory T cells. Clones were sequenced by immunoSEQ multiplex PCR, and TCRdb holds only the in-frame ones, with some missing. Among around 110,000 clones listed, less than 95% were seen once. General study findings and limits: Memory cells seemed less diverse than naive T cells, which also seemed major contributors to the alloresponse. A mean of roughly 70% of mappable alloreactive CD4+ clones were Treg-derived with siplizumab, compared with 26.9% in controls. About 75-97% of proliferating CD4+ or CD8+ clones had no assignable naive or memory phenotype. The study found that siplizumab significantly reduced alloreactive sequences traceable to unstimulated CD4+ memory cells.

The rearrangement uses TRBV20-1 and TRBJ2-2; D remains ambiguous. What was sequenced was non-Treg CD4+ T cells sorted from blood. The clonotype originates from a human donor in good health. The CDR3: CSAPIGELFF. The CDR3 DNA follows: TGCAGTGCCCCGATTGGGGAGCTGTTTTTT.